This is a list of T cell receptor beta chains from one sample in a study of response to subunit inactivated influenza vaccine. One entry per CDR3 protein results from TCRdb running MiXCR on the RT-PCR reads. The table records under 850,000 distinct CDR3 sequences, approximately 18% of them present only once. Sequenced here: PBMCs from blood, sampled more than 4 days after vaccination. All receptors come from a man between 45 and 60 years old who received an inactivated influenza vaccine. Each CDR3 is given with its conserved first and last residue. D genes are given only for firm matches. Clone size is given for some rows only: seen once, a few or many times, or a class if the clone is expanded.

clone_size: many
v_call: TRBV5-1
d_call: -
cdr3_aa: CASSLTAGANVLTF

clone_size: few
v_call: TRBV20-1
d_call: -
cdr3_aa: CSGQNPGQVRGYTF

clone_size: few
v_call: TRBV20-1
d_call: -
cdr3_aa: CSARGRGDYGYTF

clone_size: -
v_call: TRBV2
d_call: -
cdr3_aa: CASSEDGRDEQFF

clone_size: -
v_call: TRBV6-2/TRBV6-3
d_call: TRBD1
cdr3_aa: CASRRQGQGANEQFF

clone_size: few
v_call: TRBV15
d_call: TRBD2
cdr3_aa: CATSRDRGLAPAEQFF

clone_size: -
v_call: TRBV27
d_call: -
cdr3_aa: CASSLSISRGDYEQYF

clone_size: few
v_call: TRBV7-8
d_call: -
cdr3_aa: CASSDNPEGETQYF

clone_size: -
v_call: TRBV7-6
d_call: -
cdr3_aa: CASSLWGGATYEQYF

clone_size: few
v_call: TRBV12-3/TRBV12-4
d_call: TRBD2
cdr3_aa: CASRPGTSNYYEQYF

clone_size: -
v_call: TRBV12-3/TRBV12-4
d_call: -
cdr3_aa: CASSPGRGEKLFF

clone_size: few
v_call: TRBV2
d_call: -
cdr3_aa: CASKTSGTTVSYEQYF

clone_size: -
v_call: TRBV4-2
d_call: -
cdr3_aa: CASSHPSGSSYNEQFF

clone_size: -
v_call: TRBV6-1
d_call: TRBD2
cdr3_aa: CASSVTGGRLVNEQFF

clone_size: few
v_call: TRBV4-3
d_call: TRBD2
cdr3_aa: CASSQDPDSGLNTGELFF

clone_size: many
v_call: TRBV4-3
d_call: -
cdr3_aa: CASSQDRNRNYGYTF

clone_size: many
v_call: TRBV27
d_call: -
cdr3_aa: CASSLEGWADTQYF

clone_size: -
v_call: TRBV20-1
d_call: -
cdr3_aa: CSAPFEGSNYGYTF

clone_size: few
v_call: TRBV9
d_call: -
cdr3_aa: CASSVARAAPNTGELFF

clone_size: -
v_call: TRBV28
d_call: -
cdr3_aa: CASNPNGQISGANVLTF

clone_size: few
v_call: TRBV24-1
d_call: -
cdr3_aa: CATSDFRATSTDTQYF

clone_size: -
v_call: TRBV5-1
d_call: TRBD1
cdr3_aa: CAGRPGQAIGELFF

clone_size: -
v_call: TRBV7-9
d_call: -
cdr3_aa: CASSLASRAGRDTQYF

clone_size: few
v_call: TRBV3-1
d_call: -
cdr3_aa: CASSQVGTEAFF

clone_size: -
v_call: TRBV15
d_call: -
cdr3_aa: CATSREKWEALTDTQYF

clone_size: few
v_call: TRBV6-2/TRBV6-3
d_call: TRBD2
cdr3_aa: CASSYSLAAQETQYF

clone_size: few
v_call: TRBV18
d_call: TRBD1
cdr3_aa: CASSLGQGDVAKNIQYF

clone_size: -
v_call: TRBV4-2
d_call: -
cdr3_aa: CASSLSGTKNQPQHF

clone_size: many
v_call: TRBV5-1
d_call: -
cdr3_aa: CASSLGDAGNSLFF

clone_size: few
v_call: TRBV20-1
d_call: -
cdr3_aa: CSAKGPLWESGANVLTF

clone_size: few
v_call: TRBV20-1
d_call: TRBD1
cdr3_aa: CSARKDRGGYGYTF

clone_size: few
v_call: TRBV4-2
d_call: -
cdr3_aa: CASSQVREGGYTF